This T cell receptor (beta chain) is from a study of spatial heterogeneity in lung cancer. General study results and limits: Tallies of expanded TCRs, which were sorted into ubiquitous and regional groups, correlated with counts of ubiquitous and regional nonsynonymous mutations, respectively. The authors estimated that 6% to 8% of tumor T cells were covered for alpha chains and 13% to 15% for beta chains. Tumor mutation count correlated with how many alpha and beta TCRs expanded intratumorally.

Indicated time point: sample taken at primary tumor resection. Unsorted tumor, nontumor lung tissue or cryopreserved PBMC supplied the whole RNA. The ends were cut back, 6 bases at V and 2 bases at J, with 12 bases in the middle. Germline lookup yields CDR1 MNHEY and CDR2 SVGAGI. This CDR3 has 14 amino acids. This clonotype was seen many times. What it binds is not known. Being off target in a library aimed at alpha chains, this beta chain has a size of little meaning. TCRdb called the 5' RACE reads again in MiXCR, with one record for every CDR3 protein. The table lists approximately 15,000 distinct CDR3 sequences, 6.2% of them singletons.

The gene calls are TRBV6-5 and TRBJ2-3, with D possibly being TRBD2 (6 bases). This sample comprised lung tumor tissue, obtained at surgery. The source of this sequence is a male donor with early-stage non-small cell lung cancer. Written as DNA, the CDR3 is TGTGCCAGCAGGTCCCCGGGAGTCACAGATACGCAGTATTTT. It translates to CASRSPGVTDTQYF.